This entry is about one T cell receptor beta chain. The junction departs from germline at one end; a sequencing error may be responsible. The source of the sample is a study of TIL therapy for anti-PD-1-resistant metastatic lung cancer. In the study overall: Tumors had a median PD-L1 proportion score of less than 6.5%.

Regarding time point: pre-treatment sample, taken before nivolumab and TIL therapy. The immunoSEQ assay was v3. Using immunoSEQ multiplex PCR, the repertoire was profiled, and TCRdb retains in-frame clones only, with some absent. Of tens of thousands of clones in the sample, 80% to 90% were seen once. The germline gives CDR1 MNHEY, CDR2 SMNVEV (reference sequence). The CDR3 spans 13 residues. The origin of this receptor is a person aged 25-80 years with non-small cell lung cancer. This chain joins TRBV27 and TRBJ2-7; maybe TRBD1 (6 bases). Sample: blood, taken at baseline. The CDR3 DNA follows: TGTGCCAGCAGTTCACAGGGCCCCTATGAGCAGTACTTC. It translates to CASSSQGPYEQYF.